This T cell receptor (beta chain) stems from a study of blood T cell repertoires in COVID-19. Study context: Specimens from acute and convalescent COVID-19 originated in the United States, Italy and Spain. The cDNA or gDNA used as material had been derived from T cells, B-cell-depleted T cells, or PBMCs.

Trimming took 7 bases from V and 7 from J, leaving 20 bases between them. Germline V gives CDR1 MNHEY, CDR2 SVGAGI. There are 15 residues in the CDR3. Study processing details: Estimated nucleated cell counts came from reference gene primer amplification. Profiled with immunoSEQ multiplex PCR; TCRdb holds only in-frame clones, not every one. V and J calls and clone size are those listed in that table; D and trimming were worked out from the DNA. The sample gives 250,000 to 350,000 clones, 80% to 90% of which show up once; 3% is in the top ten. This chain connects TRBV6-5 to TRBJ2-1; TRBD2 might be the D (7 bases). Sample: peripheral blood. The receptor was derived from a woman younger than 45 with active or convalescent COVID-19. CDR3 sequence reads: CASTSSGAGVNEQFF. The DNA of the CDR3 is TGTGCCAGCACCTCTTCGGGGGCGGGGGTGAATGAGCAGTTCTTC.